The 2 T cell receptor beta chains below were found in one sample sequenced in a study of cytomegalovirus exposure and HLA in healthy donors. PCR involved 60 Vbeta and 13 Jbeta primers. TCRdb's table, derived via immunoSEQ multiplex PCR, lists solely in-frame clones and lacks some. Here the sample table reports roughly 34,000 clones. The sequenced sample consisted of PBMCs. These receptors were obtained from a woman aged 40 to 55 in good health and CMV-seropositive.

The rearrangement links TRBV5-8 to TRBJ2-1, with D tentatively TRBD2 (5 bases). The V end lost 4 bases, the J end lost 5 bases, and 7 bases lay between the germline ends. CDR3 length: 12 residues. CDR1 and CDR2 from the germline V gene are SGHTS and YDEGEE. CDR3 residues: CASSDSDNEQFF. As DNA, the CDR3 is TGTGCCAGCAGCGATAGCGACAATGAGCAGTTCTTC.

The chain is built from TRBV18 and TRBJ1-1; D perhaps matches TRBD1 (5 bases). The germline V gene has CDR1 KGHSH and CDR2 LQKENI. The CDR3 extends over 14 amino acids. The V and J ends lost 4 bases and 1 base respectively, with 10 bases between them. The CDR3 region has the DNA TGTGCCAGCTCACTAATAGGGGAGAACACTGAAGCTTTCTTT. Its translation: CASSLIGENTEAFF.